The rows below give T cell receptor beta chains drawn from one sample of a study of blood T cell repertoires in COVID-19. Data came from immunoSEQ multiplex PCR; TCRdb stores just in-frame clones and leaves some out. The data show hundreds of thousands of clones, 75% to 90% seen once. Sequencing used peripheral blood. The receptors stem from an older woman with active or convalescent COVID-19. CDR3s include the opening cysteine and the closing phenylalanine or tryptophan. D genes are given only for firm matches. Some rows have no size entry. The others give once, few or many, or a class for an expanded clone.

D	V	size	J	CDR3	DNA
TRBD2	TRBV5-4	.	TRBJ2-2	CASSLRAGGPTGELFF	TGTGCCAGCAGCTTGAGGGCGGGGGGGCCGACCGGGGAGCTGTTTTTT
TRBD1	TRBV6-6	.	TRBJ1-1	CASSYSEGRGTEAFF	TGTGCCAGCAGTTACTCAGAGGGCAGGGGGACTGAAGCTTTCTTT
.	TRBV4-3	.	TRBJ2-2	CASSSGQPTGELFF	TGCGCCAGCAGCTCAGGGCAGCCCACCGGGGAGCTGTTTTTT
TRBD1	TRBV6-5	.	TRBJ1-4	CASRMTGTNEKLFF	TGTGCCAGCAGGATGACAGGGACTAATGAAAAACTGTTTTTT
TRBD1	TRBV6-5	.	TRBJ1-6	CASNPGQGSSPLHF	TGTGCCAGCAACCCGGGACAGGGAAGTTCACCCCTCCACTTT
TRBD1	TRBV5-4	.	TRBJ2-7	CASSLGQGPISEQYF	TGTGCCAGCAGCTTGGGACAGGGGCCGATCAGCGAGCAGTACTTC
.	TRBV19	.	TRBJ1-5	CASGRGDSHNQPQHF	TGTGCCAGTGGCCGCGGAGACAGCCACAATCAGCCCCAGCATTTT
TRBD1	TRBV2	.	TRBJ1-4	CASSMDRGMKKLFF	TGTGCCAGCAGCATGGACAGGGGGATGAAAAAACTGTTTTTT
.	TRBV6-5	.	TRBJ2-7	CASTDPPAGIYEQYF	TGTGCCAGCACCGATCCTCCGGCAGGAATCTACGAGCAGTACTTC
TRBD1	TRBV2	once	TRBJ1-6	CASSGQGVIGSPLHF	TGTGCCAGCAGTGGACAGGGAGTTATTGGCTCACCCCTCCACTTT
TRBD1	TRBV5-1	.	TRBJ2-5	CASSSGGQGGQETQYF	TGCGCCAGCAGCTCCGGGGGACAGGGAGGTCAAGAGACCCAGTACTTC
.	TRBV11-2	.	TRBJ1-1	CASSLDVSRTEAFF	TGTGCCAGCAGCTTAGATGTTAGCAGAACTGAAGCTTTCTTT
.	TRBV18	.	TRBJ1-5	CASSPFAGDQPQHF	TGTGCCAGCTCACCCTTCGCGGGGGACCAGCCCCAGCATTTT
TRBD2	TRBV10-2	once	TRBJ2-3	CATLRTSGGNTDTQYF	TGCGCCACCCTGAGAACTAGCGGGGGAAACACAGATACGCAGTATTTT
TRBD1	TRBV2	.	TRBJ1-4	CASSLQGVGEKLFF	TGTGCCAGCAGCCTACAGGGGGTGGGAGAAAAACTGTTTTTT
.	TRBV3-1/TRBV3-2	.	TRBJ2-4	CASSPQVAKNIQYF	TGTGCCAGCAGCCCCCAGGTAGCCAAAAACATTCAGTACTTC
TRBD1	TRBV4-1	few	TRBJ2-2	CASSQDQSRIWTGNAGELFF	TGCGCCAGCAGCCAAGATCAATCCCGAATATGGACAGGGAATGCCGGGGAGCTGTTTTTT
.	TRBV9	few	TRBJ1-2	CASSSRAEANYGYTF	TGTGCCAGCAGCTCGAGGGCTGAAGCTAACTATGGCTACACCTTC
TRBD1	TRBV30	.	TRBJ2-5	CACDRAQETQYF	TGTGCTTGCGACAGGGCTCAAGAGACCCAGTACTTC
.	TRBV19	.	TRBJ2-7	CASSIDGGSYEQYF	TGTGCCAGTAGTATAGATGGCGGTTCCTACGAGCAGTACTTC
TRBD1	TRBV18	few	TRBJ1-5	CASSLPGQLNQPQHF	TGTGCCAGCTCACTCCCGGGACAGCTCAATCAGCCCCAGCATTTT
TRBD2	TRBV5-1	.	TRBJ2-3	CASSLASGPPGTDTQYF	TGCGCCAGCAGCTTGGCTAGCGGGCCCCCGGGGACAGATACGCAGTATTTT
TRBD1	TRBV11-2	.	TRBJ2-7	CASSSIDRAREQYF	TGTGCCAGCAGCTCAATCGACAGGGCGCGAGAGCAGTACTTC
TRBD1	TRBV4-1	.	TRBJ1-6	CASSQRQGATYNSPLHF	TGCGCCAGCAGCCAACGACAGGGGGCCACCTATAATTCACCCCTCCACTTT
TRBD2	TRBV2	.	TRBJ2-7	CASSGGTRGGEQYF	TGTGCCAGCAGTGGAGGCACCCGGGGGGGCGAGCAGTACTTC
.	TRBV19	.	TRBJ2-6	CASCAGMLRSGANVLTF	TGTGCCAGTTGTGCAGGGATGTTGCGCTCTGGGGCCAACGTCCTGACTTTC
.	TRBV13	.	TRBJ2-6	CASSRSYSAGANVLTF	TGTGCCAGCAGTCGATCATATAGCGCTGGGGCCAACGTCCTGACTTTC
.	TRBV19	.	TRBJ1-6	CASSTPGATSPLHF	TGTGCCAGTAGTACCCCTGGGGCCACCTCACCCCTCCACTTT
.	TRBV2	once	TRBJ1-5	CASSEGRRNQPQHF	TGTGCCAGCAGTGAAGGAAGGAGGAATCAGCCCCAGCATTTT
.	TRBV20-1	.	TRBJ2-1	CSARGRNEQFF	TGCAGTGCTAGGGGGCGTAATGAGCAGTTCTTC
TRBD1	TRBV14	.	TRBJ2-5	CASSRDRGSPLRETQYF	TGTGCCAGCAGTCGGGACAGGGGCTCACCCCTCCGTGAGACCCAGTACTTC
TRBD1	TRBV27	many	TRBJ2-2	CASRKGQVDTGELFF	TGTGCCAGCCGAAAGGGACAGGTGGACACCGGGGAGCTGTTTTTT
.	TRBV6-5	.	TRBJ2-1	CASSLRGGRNEQFF	TGTGCCAGCAGTCTTAGGGGGGGCCGCAATGAGCAGTTCTTC
.	TRBV6-5	.	TRBJ2-7	CASRPGGVGDEQYF	TGTGCCAGCAGGCCTGGAGGCGTAGGTGACGAGCAGTACTTC
.	TRBV7-9	.	TRBJ1-6	CASSLSGGNSPLHF	TGTGCCAGCAGCTTATCGGGGGGTAATTCACCCCTCCACTTT
.	TRBV7-2	once	TRBJ2-3	CASSPQGTQYF	TGTGCCAGCAGCCCCCAGGGAACGCAGTATTTT
.	TRBV10-3	once	TRBJ1-5	CAISDQQGGNQPQHF	TGTGCCATCAGTGACCAACAGGGCGGCAATCAGCCCCAGCATTTT
.	TRBV6-1	once	TRBJ1-2	CASSDGLSTYGYTF	TGTGCCAGCAGTGATGGACTCTCAACCTATGGCTACACCTTC
.	TRBV5-5	.	TRBJ2-2	CASTPLTANTGELFF	TGTGCCAGCACCCCTTTGACAGCGAACACCGGGGAGCTGTTTTTT
.	TRBV12-3/TRBV12-4	.	TRBJ1-4	CASSSLNEKLFF	TGTGCCAGCAGTTCCCTTAATGAAAAACTGTTTTTT
TRBD1	TRBV9	.	TRBJ1-2	CASSYGTGNYGYTF	TGTGCCAGCAGCTATGGGACAGGGAACTATGGCTACACCTTC
TRBD1	TRBV6-6	.	TRBJ1-4	CASSSGQSNEKLFF	TGTGCCAGCAGTTCGGGACAGTCAAATGAAAAACTGTTTTTT
.	TRBV11-2	.	TRBJ1-1	CASSDFGRYTEAFF	TGTGCCAGCAGCGATTTCGGGAGGTACACTGAAGCTTTCTTT
.	TRBV19	few	TRBJ1-5	CASSIGSHQPQHF	TGTGCCAGTAGTATCGGGAGCCACCAGCCCCAGCATTTT
.	TRBV5-1	.	TRBJ2-5	CASSSGRRWGEETQYF	TGCGCCAGCAGCTCGGGCCGCCGATGGGGAGAAGAGACCCAGTACTTC